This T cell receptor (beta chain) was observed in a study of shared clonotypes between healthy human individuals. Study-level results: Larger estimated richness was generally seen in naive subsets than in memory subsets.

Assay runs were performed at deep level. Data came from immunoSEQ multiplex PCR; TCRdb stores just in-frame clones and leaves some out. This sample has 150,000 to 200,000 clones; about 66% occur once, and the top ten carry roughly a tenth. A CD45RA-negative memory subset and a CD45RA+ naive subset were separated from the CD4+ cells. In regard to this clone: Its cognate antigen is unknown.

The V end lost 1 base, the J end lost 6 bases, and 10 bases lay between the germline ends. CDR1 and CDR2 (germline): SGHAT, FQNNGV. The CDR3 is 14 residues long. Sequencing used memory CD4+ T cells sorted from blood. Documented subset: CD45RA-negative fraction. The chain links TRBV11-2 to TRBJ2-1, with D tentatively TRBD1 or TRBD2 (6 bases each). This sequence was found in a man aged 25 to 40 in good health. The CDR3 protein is CASSLGGASNEQFF. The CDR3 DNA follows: TGTGCCAGCAGCTTAGGGGGGGCGAGCAATGAGCAGTTCTTC.